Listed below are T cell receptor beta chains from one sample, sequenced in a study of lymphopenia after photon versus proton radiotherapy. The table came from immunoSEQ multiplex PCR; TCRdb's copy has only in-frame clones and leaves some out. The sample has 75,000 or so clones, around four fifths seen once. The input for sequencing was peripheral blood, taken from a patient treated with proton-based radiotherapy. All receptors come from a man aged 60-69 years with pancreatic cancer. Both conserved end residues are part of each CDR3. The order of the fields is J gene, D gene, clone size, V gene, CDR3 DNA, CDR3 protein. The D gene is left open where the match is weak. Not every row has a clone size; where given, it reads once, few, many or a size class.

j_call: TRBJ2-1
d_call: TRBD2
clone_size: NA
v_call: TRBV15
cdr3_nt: TGTGCCACCAGCAGTTTTGCGGGAGACTACAATGAGCAGTTCTTC
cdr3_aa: CATSSFAGDYNEQFF

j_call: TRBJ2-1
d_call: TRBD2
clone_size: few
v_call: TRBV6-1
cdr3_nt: TGTGCCAGCAGTGAAGAAGGACTAGCGGGAAGTGAGCAGTTCTTC
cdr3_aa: CASSEEGLAGSEQFF

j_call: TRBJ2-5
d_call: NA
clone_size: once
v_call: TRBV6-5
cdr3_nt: TGTGCCAGCAGATCAGGGGGGGGAGGCCAAGAGACCCAGTACTTC
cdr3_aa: CASRSGGGGQETQYF

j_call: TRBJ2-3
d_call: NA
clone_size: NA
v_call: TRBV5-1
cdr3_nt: TGCGCCAGCAGCTTTATTGGGGGGGCTGAAGATACGCAGTATTTT
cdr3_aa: CASSFIGGAEDTQYF

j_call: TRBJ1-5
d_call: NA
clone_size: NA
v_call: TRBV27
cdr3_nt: TGTGCCAGCAGTTTGACCCATAATCAGCCCCAGCATTTT
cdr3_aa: CASSLTHNQPQHF

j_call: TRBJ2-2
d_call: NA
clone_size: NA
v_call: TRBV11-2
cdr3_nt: TGTGCCAGCAGCTTTTTGGGATTTGGCGGGGAGCTGTTTTTT
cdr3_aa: CASSFLGFGGELFF

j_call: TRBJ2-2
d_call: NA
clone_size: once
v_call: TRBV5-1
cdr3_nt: TGCGCCAGCACCACCAGGACAGCTAACACCGGGGAGCTGTTTTTT
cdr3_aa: CASTTRTANTGELFF

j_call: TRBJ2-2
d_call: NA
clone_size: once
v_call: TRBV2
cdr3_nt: TGTGCCAGCAGTCCAGACTTCACCACCGGGGAGCTGTTTTTT
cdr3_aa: CASSPDFTTGELFF

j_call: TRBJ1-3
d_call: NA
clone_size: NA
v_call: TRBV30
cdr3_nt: TGTGCCTGGAGTTTTGGGTCTGGAAACACCATATATTTT
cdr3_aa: CAWSFGSGNTIYF

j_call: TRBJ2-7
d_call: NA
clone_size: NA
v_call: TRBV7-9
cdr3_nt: TGTGCCAGCAGCTTTGAGGACGGATACTACGAGCAGTACTTC
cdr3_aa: CASSFEDGYYEQYF

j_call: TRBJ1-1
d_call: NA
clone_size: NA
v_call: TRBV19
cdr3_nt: TGTGCCAGTAGACCCGGGGACAAGAACACTGAAGCTTTCTTT
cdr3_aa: CASRPGDKNTEAFF

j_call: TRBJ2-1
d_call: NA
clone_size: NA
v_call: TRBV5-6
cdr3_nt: TGTGCCAGCAGCTTGGGAGAGGTCAGGAGAGCTCGACGAAATGAGCAGTTCTTC
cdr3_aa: CASSLGEVRRARRNEQFF

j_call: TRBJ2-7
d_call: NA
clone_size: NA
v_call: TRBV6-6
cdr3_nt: TGTGCCAGCACCGCCAATCCCTACGAGCAGTACTTC
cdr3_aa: CASTANPYEQYF

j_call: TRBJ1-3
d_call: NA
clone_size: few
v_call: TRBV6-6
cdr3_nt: TGTGCCAGCCATTCCTCTGGAAACACCATATATTTT
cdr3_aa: CASHSSGNTIYF

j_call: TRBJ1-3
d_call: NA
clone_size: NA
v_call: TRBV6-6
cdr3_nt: TGTGCCAGCAGTTACATGACAGGCCTCTCTGGAAACACCATATATTTT
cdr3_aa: CASSYMTGLSGNTIYF

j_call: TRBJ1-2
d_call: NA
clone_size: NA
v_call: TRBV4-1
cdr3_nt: TGCGCCAGCAGCCCCCTTGAAGTCGACAGAAGGAATGGCTACACCTTC
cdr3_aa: CASSPLEVDRRNGYTF

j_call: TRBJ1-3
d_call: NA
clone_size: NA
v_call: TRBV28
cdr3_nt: TGTGCCAGCAGTAACCTCAGAAACACCATATATTTT
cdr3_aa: CASSNLRNTIYF

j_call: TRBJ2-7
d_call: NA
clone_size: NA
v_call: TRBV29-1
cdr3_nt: TGCAGCGTAGTAAAAGGACGAGACGAGCAGTACTTC
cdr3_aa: CSVVKGRDEQYF

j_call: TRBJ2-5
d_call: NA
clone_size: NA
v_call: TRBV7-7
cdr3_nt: TGTGCTAGCAAATCGACAGGCCAAGAGACCCAGTACTTC
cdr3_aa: CASKSTGQETQYF

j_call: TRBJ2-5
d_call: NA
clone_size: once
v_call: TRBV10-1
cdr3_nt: TGCGCCAGCAGTGGGGGGGTGAGGTACCAAGAGACCCAGTACTTC
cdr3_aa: CASSGGVRYQETQYF

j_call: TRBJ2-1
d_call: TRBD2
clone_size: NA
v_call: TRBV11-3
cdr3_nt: TGTGCCAGCAGCTCCTACTGGCGGGAGGGCGGTTTTTCCAATGAGCAGTTCTTC
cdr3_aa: CASSSYWREGGFSNEQFF

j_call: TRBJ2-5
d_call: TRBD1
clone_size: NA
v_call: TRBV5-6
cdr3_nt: TGTGCCAGCAGCTTGAGAGGGGGACAGAAAGAGACCCAGTACTTC
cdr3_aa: CASSLRGGQKETQYF

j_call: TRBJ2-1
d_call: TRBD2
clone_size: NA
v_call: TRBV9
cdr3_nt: TGTGCCAGCAGCGTAGTACCAGCGGGAGCCAAGTCACCCAGCCAGCAGTTCTTC
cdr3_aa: CASSVVPAGAKSPSQQFF

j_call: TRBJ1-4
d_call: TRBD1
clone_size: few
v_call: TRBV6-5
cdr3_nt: TGTGCCAGCAGTTACTCAGACAGGGGTAGTGAAAAACTGTTTTTT
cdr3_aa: CASSYSDRGSEKLFF

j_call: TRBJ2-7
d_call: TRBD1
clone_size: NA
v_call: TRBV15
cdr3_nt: TGTGCCACCAGCAGTGGATTACAGGGGGCGAGCTCCGAGCAGTACTTC
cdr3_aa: CATSSGLQGASSEQYF

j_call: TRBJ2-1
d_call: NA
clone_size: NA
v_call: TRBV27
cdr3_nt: TGTGCCAGCAGTACCATGGGGACTGGTTCCTACAATGAGCAGTTCTTC
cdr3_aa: CASSTMGTGSYNEQFF

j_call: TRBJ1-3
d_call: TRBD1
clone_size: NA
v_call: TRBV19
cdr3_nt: TGTGCCAGTAGTATCCGACCGACAGGGAACTCTGGAAACACCATATATTTT
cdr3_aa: CASSIRPTGNSGNTIYF

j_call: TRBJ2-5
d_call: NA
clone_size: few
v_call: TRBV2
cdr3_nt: TGTGCCAGCAGCCAAGGACACTCTAACCAAGAGACCCAGTACTTC
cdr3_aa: CASSQGHSNQETQYF

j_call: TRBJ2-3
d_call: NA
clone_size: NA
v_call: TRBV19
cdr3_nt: TGTGCCAGTAGTAGTCAGCACACAGATACGCAGTATTTT
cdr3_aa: CASSSQHTDTQYF

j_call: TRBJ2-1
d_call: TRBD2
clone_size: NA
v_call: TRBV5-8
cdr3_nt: TGTGCCAGCAGCCTGGGGCGTGGGAGGGCCAATGAGCAGTTCTTC
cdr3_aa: CASSLGRGRANEQFF

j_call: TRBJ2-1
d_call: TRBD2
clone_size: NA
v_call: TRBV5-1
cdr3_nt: TGCGCCAGCAGCTTATTCCCCCCGGTAGGGACTAGCGGCTACAATGAGCAGTTCTTC
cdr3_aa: CASSLFPPVGTSGYNEQFF

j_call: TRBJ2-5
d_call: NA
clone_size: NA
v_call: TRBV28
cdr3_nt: TGTGCCAGCAGTTTGTTTCAAGGGGGAGAGACCCAGTACTTC
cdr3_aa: CASSLFQGGETQYF

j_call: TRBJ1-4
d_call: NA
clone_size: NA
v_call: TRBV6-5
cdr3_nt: TGTGCCAGCAGTACGGACAGAGCTGACGAAAAACTGTTTTTT
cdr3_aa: CASSTDRADEKLFF

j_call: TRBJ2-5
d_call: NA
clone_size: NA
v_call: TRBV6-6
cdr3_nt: TGTGCCAGCAGTTACCCAGGGTCTGGAGAGACCCAGTACTTC
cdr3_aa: CASSYPGSGETQYF

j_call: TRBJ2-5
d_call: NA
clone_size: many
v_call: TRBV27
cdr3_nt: TGTGCCAGCAGTTTTTTAGGGGGGAAGAACCAGTACTTC
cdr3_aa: CASSFLGGKNQYF

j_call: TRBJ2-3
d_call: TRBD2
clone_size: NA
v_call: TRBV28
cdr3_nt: TGTGCCAGCGGCTGGATGTTCGTCGGACTAGCGGGAGAAAGGGGTGCCACAGATACGCAGTATTTT
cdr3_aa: CASGWMFVGLAGERGATDTQYF

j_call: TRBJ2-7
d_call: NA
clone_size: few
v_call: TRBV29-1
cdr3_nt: TGCAGCGTTGGGGACGGGTCCAGCTCCTACGAGCAGTACTTC
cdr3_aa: CSVGDGSSSYEQYF

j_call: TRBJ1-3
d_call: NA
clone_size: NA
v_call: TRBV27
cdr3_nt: TGTGCCAGCAGTCCCACAGTGAGCTCTGGAAACACCATATATTTT
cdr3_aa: CASSPTVSSGNTIYF

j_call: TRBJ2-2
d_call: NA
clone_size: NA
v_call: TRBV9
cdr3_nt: TGTGCCAGCAGCGTAGGTCCTGCGGGAGGGGAGCTGTTTTTT
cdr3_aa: CASSVGPAGGELFF

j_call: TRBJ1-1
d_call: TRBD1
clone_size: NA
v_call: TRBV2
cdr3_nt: TGTGCCAGCAGTCGGACAGGGCGGGGGACTGAAGCTTTCTTT
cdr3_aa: CASSRTGRGTEAFF

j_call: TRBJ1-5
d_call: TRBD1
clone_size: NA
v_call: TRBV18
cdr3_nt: TGTGCCAGCTCACAGACCAGGGGGTCGCAGCCCCAGCATTTT
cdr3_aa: CASSQTRGSQPQHF

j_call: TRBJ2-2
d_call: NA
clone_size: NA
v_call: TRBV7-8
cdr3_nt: TGTGCCAGCAAGATTAACACCGGGGAGCTGTTTTTT
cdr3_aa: CASKINTGELFF

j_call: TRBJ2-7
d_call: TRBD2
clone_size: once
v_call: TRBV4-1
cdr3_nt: TGCGCCAGCAGCCAATTGACTAGCGGGACAGACGAGCAGTACTTC
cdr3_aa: CASSQLTSGTDEQYF

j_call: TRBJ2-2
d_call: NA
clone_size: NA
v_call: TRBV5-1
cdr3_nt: TGCGCCAGCAGCTTAGGGACCGAGGCCGGGGAGCTGTTTTTT
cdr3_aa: CASSLGTEAGELFF

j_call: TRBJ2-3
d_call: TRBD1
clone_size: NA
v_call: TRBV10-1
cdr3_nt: TGCGCCAGCGGACAGGGTGGGACAGATACGCAGTATTTT
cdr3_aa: CASGQGGTDTQYF

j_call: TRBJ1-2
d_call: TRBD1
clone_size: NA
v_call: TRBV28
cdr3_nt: TGTGCCAGCACTACAGGGGGAGGAAGCTACACCTTC
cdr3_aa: CASTTGGGSYTF

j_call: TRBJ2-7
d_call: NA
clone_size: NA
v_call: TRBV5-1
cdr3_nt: TGCGCCAGTTCCGCGGGCGGTCCCTACGAGCAGTACTTC
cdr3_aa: CASSAGGPYEQYF

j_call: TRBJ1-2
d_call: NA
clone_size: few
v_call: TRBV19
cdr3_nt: TGTGCCAGTAGCCGGGGAAGGCCATCACATCTTGACTATGGCTACACCTTC
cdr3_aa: CASSRGRPSHLDYGYTF

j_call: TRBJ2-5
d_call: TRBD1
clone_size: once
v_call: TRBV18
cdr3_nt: TGTGCCAGCTCACCTGAGGGGGCTTCCTATGGGGAGACCCAGTACTTC
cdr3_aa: CASSPEGASYGETQYF

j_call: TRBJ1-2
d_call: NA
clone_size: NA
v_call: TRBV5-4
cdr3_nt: TGTGCCAGCAGCTTGGAGAGGGCTAACTATGGCTACACCTTC
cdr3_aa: CASSLERANYGYTF

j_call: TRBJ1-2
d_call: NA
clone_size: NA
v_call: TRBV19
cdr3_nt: TGTGCCAGTAGTATAGGAGGAGGTAACCTCCCAGGCTACACCTTC
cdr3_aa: CASSIGGGNLPGYTF

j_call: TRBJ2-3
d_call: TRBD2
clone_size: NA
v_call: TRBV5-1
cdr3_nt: TGCGCCAGCAGCTTGAACGCGGGAGCCCCAGATACGCAGTATTTT
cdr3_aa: CASSLNAGAPDTQYF

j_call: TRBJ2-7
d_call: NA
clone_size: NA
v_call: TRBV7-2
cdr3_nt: TGTGCCAGCAGCGCCTCCAGGAGCTCCTACGAGCAGTACTTC
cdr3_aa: CASSASRSSYEQYF

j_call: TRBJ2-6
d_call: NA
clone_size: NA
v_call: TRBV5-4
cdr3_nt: TGTGCCAGCAGCGCAGGTCGCAGCTCTGGGGCCAACGTCCTGACTTTC
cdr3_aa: CASSAGRSSGANVLTF